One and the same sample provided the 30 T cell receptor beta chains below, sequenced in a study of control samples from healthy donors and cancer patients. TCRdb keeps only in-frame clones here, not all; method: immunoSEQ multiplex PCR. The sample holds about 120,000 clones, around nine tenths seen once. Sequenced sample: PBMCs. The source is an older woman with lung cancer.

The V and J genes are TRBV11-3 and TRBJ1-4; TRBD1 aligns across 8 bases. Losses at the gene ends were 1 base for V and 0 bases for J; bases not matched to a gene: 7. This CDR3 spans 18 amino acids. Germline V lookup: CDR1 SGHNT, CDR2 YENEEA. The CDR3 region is CASSLGDRMIATNEKLFF. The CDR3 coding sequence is TGTGCCAGCAGCTTAGGGGACAGGATGATTGCAACTAATGAAAAACTGTTTTTT.

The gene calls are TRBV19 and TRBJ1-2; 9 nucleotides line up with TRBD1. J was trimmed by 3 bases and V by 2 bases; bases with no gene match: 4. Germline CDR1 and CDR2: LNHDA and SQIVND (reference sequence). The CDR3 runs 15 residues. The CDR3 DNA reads TGTGCCAGTAGTATATGGACAGGGGCTGACTATGGCTACACCTTC. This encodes CASSIWTGADYGYTF.

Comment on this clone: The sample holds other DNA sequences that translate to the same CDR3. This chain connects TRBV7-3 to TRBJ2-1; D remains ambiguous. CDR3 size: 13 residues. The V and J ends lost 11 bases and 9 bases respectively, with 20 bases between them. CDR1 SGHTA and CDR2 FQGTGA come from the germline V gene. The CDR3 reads CASSYNDFGEQFF. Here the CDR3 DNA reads TGTGCCTCCTCCTACAATGATTTCGGTGAGCAGTTCTTC.

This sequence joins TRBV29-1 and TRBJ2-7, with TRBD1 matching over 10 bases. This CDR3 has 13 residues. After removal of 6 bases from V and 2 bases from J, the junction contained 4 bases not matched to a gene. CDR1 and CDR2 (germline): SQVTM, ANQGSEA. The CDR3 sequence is CSVGTGDAYEQYF. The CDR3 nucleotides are TGCAGCGTGGGGACAGGGGACGCCTACGAGCAGTACTTC.

The CDR3 protein is CATRRQGATEQFF. CDR3 bases: TGTGCCACCAGAAGACAGGGGGCAACTGAGCAGTTCTTC. V is TRBV24-1 and J is TRBJ2-1; TRBD1 matches at 10 bases. There are 13 residues in the CDR3. CDR1 and CDR2 (germline): KGHDR, SFDVKD. The V and J ends lost 7 bases and 9 bases, in that order; junction bases with no gene match: 5.

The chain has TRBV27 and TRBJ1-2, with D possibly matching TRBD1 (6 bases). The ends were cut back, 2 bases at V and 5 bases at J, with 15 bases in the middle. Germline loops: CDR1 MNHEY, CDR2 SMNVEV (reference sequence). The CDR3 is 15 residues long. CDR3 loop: CASSLRPNQGYGYTF. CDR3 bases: TGTGCCAGCAGTTTACGTCCCAACCAGGGGTATGGCTACACCTTC.

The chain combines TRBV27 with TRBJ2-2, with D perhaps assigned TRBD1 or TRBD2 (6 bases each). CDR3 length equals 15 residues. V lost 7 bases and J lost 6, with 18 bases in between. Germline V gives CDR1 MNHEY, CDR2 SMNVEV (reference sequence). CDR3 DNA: TGTGCCAGCACCCTGGAACACCGGGGGCCCGGGGAGCTGTTTTTT. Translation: CASTLEHRGPGELFF.

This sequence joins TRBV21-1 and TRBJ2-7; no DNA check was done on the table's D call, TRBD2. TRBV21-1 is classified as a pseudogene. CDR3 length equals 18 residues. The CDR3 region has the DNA TGTGCCAGCAGCAAAGAAAGGGGGGCGGGAGTCCCTCTCTACGAGCAGTACTTC. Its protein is CASSKERGAGVPLYEQYF.

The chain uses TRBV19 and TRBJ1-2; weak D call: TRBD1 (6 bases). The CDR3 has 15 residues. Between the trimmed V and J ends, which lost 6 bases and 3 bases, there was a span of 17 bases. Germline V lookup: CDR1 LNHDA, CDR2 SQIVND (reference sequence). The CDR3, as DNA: TGTGCCAGTAGCGCCGCGGACAGAGGATACTATGGCTACACCTTC. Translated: CASSAADRGYYGYTF.

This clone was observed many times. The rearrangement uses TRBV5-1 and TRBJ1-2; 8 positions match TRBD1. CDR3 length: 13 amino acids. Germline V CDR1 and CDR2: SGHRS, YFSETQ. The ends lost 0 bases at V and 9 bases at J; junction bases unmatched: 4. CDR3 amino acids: CASSLGQGKSYTF. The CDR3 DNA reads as TGCGCCAGCAGCTTGGGACAGGGGAAAAGCTACACCTTC.

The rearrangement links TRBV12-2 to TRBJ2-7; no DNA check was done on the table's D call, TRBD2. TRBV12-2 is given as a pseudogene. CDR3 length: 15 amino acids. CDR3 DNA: TGTGCAAGTCGCTTAGCCGGGAACCTCTACTACGAGCAGTACTTC. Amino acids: CASRLAGNLYYEQYF.

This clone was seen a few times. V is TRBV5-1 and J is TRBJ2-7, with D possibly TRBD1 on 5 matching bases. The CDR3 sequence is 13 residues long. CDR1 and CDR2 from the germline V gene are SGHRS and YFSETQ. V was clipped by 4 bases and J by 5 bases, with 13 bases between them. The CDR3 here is CASSPRVADEQYF. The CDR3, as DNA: TGCGCCAGCAGCCCCAGGGTAGCAGACGAGCAGTACTTC.

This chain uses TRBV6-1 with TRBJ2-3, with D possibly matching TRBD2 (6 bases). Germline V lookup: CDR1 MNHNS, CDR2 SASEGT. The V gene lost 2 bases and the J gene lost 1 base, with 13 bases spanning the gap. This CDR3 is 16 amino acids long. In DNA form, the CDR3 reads TGTGCCAGCAGTGAATTCGCGGGATCGGGCACAGATACGCAGTATTTT. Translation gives CASSEFAGSGTDTQYF.

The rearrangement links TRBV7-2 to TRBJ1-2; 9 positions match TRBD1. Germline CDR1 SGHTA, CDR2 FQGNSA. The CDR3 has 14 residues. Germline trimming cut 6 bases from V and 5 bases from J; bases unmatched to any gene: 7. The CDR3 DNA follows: TGTGCCAGCAGTCACAGGGGGCGCGGGTATGGCTACACCTTC. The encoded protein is CASSHRGRGYGYTF.

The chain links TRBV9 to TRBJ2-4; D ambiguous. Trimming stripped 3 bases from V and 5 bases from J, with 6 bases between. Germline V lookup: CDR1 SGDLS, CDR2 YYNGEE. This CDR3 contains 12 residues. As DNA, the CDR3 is TGTGCCAGCAGCGGCACAGAAAACATTCAGTACTTC. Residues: CASSGTENIQYF.

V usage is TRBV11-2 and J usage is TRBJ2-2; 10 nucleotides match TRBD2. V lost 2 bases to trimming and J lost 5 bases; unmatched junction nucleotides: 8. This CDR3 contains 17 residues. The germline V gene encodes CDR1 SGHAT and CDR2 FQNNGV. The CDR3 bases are TGTGCCAGCAGCTTAATCTTACTAGCGGGAATGACCGGGGAGCTGTTTTTT. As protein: CASSLILLAGMTGELFF. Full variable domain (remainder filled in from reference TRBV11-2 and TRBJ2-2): EAGVAQSPRYKIIEKRQSVAFWCNPISGHATLYWYQQILGQGPKLLIQFQNNGVVDDSQLPKDRFSAERLKGVDSTLKIQPAKLEDSAVYLCASSLILLAGMTGELFFGEGSRLTVL.

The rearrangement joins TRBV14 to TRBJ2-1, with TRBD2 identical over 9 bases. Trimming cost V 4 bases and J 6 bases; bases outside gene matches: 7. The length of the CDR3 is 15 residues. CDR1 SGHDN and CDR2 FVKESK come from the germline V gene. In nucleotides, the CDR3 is TGTGCCAGCAGCCCGCAATTAGCGGGAGCCAATGAGCAGTTCTTC. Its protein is CASSPQLAGANEQFF. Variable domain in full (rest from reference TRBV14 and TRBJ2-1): EAGVTQFPSHSVIEKGQTVTLRCDPISGHDNLYWYRRVMGKEIKFLLHFVKESKQDESGMPNNRFLAERTGGTYSTLKVQPAELEDSGVYFCASSPQLAGANEQFFGPGTRLTVL.

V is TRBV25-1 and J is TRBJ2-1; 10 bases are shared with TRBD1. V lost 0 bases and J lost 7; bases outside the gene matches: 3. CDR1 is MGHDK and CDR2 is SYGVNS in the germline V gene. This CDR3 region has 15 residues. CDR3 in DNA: TGTGCCAGCAGTGAATATCGGACAGGGGGGAATGAGCAGTTCTTC. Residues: CASSEYRTGGNEQFF.

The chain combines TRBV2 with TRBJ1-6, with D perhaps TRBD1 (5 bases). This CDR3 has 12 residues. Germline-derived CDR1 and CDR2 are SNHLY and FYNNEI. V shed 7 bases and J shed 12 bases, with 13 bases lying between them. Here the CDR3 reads CASTFGGEPLHF. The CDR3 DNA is TGTGCCAGCACCTTCGGGGGTGAACCCCTCCACTTT.

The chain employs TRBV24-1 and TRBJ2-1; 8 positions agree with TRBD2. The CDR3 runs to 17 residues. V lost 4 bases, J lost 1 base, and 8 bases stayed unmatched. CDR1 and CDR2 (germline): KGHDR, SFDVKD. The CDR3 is CATSDPSGGESYNEQFF. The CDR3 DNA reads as TGTGCCACCAGTGACCCGTCGGGAGGGGAATCCTACAATGAGCAGTTCTTC.

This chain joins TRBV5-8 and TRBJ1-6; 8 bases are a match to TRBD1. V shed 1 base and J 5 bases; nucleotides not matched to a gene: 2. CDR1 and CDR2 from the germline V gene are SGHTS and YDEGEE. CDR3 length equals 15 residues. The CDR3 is CASSLTGGNNSPLHF. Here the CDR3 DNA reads TGTGCCAGCAGCTTGACAGGGGGAAATAATTCACCCCTCCACTTT.

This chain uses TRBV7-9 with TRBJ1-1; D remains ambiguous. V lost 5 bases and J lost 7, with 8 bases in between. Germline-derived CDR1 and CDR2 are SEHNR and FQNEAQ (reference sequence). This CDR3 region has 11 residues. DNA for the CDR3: TGTGCCAGCAGCCCAGGCTTTGAAGCTTTCTTT. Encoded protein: CASSPGFEAFF.

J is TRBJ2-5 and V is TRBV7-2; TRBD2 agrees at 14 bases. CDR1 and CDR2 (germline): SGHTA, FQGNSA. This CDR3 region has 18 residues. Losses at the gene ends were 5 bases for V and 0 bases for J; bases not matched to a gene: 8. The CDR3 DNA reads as TGTGCCAGCAGCCGGGGACTAGCGGGAGAGGGGTACCAAGAGACCCAGTACTTC. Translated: CASSRGLAGEGYQETQYF.

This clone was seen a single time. Here the CDR3 reads CSVGLPSYGYTF. The CDR3 bases are TGCAGCGTGGGCCTCCCATCCTATGGCTACACCTTC. V gene TRBV29-1 combines with J gene TRBJ1-2; D is unclear. The germline V gene has CDR1 SQVTM and CDR2 ANQGSEA. The CDR3 is 12 residues long. V dropped 6 bases and J dropped 4 bases, with 12 bases sitting between them.

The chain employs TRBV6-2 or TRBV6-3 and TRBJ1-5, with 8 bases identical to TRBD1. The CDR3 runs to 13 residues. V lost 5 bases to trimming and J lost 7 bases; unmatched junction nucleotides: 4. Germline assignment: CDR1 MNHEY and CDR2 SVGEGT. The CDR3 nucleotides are TGTGCCAGCAGTGGGACAGGAGTACAGCCCCAGCATTTT. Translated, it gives CASSGTGVQPQHF.

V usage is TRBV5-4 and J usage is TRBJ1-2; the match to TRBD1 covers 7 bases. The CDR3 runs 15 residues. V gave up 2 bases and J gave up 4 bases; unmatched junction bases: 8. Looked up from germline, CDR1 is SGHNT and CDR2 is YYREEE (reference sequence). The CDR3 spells CASSFGTETFYGYTF. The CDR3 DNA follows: TGTGCCAGCAGCTTCGGGACAGAAACTTTCTATGGCTACACCTTC.

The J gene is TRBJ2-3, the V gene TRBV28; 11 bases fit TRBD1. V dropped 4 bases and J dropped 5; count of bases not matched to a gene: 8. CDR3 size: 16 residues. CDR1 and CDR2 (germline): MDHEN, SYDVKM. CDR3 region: CASSSPGTGGLDTQYF. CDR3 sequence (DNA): TGTGCCAGCAGTTCCCCTGGGACAGGGGGGTTAGATACGCAGTATTTT.

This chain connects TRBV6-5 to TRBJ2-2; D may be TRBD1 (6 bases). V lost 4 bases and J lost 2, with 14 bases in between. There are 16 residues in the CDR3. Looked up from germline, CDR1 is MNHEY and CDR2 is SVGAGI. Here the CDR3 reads CASSSQGLDNTGELFF. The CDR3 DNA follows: TGTGCCAGCAGTTCTCAGGGGCTAGATAACACCGGGGAGCTGTTTTTT.

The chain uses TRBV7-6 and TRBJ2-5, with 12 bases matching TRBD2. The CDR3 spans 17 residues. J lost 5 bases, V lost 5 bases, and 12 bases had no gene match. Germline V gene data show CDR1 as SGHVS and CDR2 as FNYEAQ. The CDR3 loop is CASSRRTSGAREETQYF. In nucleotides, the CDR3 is TGTGCCAGCAGCCGCAGGACTAGCGGGGCCCGTGAGGAGACCCAGTACTTC.

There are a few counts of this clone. The CDR3 region is CASTGQGFYGYTF. The CDR3 nucleotides read TGTGCCAGCACGGGACAGGGGTTCTATGGCTACACCTTC. The rearrangement uses TRBV25-1 and TRBJ1-2, with TRBD1 matching over 10 bases. V lost 7 bases and J lost 4; bases outside the gene matches: 3. The CDR3 runs to 13 residues. Germline CDR1 MGHDK, CDR2 SYGVNS.